These 5 T cell receptor beta chains originate from one sample sequenced in a study of blood T cell repertoires in COVID-19 (TCRdb year 2020). Library method: the immunoSEQ multiplex PCR assay. The clones in this table, taken by TCRdb from immuneACCESS, are in-frame only. Not every clone is retained; where verified, under half of the shortfall comes from an unresolved V gene, and the cause of the rest is unknown. This sample lists roughly 280,000 clones; 87% were detected once. Clones ranked in the top ten supply roughly 2% of the sample. Sequences were obtained from peripheral blood. These receptor sequences come from a woman in her forties or fifties who had recovered from COVID-19.

The genes are TRBV7-3 and TRBJ2-3; TRBD2 matches 9 bases. The CDR3 loop spans 14 amino acids. The V and J ends lost 5 bases and 4 bases, in that order; junction bases with no gene match: 4. CDR1 and CDR2 from the germline V gene are SGHTA and FQGTGA. The CDR3 is CASSPGLAADTQYF. For the CDR3, the DNA is TGTGCCAGCAGCCCGGGACTAGCCGCAGATACGCAGTATTTT.

This clone appeared a few times. The rearrangement joins TRBV19 to TRBJ1-5; tentative D call: TRBD1 (6 bases). V lost 4 bases to trimming and J lost 8 bases, with 21 bases between them. CDR3 size: 16 residues. Germline assignment: CDR1 LNHDA and CDR2 SQIVND (reference sequence). The CDR3 here is CASSTWLRQANEPQHF. The CDR3 DNA follows: TGTGCCAGTAGTACCTGGCTTCGACAGGCTAACGAGCCCCAGCATTTT.

The chain couples TRBV7-8 to TRBJ1-3; perhaps TRBD1 as D (6 bases). Germline values: CDR1 SGHVS, CDR2 FQNEAQ. The CDR3 extends over 15 amino acids. V was shortened by 3 bases and J by 4 bases, with 13 bases between the two germline ends. The CDR3 region is CASSFDRFTGNTIYF. DNA of the CDR3: TGTGCCAGCAGCTTTGACAGGTTTACGGGAAACACCATATATTTT. Full variable domain (outside the CDR3, taken from reference TRBV7-8 and TRBJ1-3): GAGVSQSPRYKVAKRGQDVALRCDPISGHVSLFWYQQALGQGPEFLTYFQNEAQLDKSGLPSDRFFAERPEGSVSTLKIQRTQQEDSAVYLCASSFDRFTGNTIYFGEGSWLTVV.

The rearrangement links TRBV7-8 to TRBJ2-7, with 8 bases fitting TRBD1. J gave up 2 bases and V 1 base, and 10 bases lay outside the gene matches. The CDR3 is made up of 17 amino acids. The germline gives CDR1 SGHVS, CDR2 FQNEAQ. Here the CDR3 DNA reads TGTGCCAGCAGCTTAGGGACAGGGTTTAGGGTTGCCTACGAGCAGTACTTC. As protein: CASSLGTGFRVAYEQYF. Complete variable domain (other parts from reference TRBV7-8 and TRBJ2-7): GAGVSQSPRYKVAKRGQDVALRCDPISGHVSLFWYQQALGQGPEFLTYFQNEAQLDKSGLPSDRFFAERPEGSVSTLKIQRTQQEDSAVYLCASSLGTGFRVAYEQYFGPGTRLTVT.

The sample holds one count of this clone. The chain recombines TRBV6-5 with TRBJ1-5, with 7 bases matching TRBD1. V was pared by 5 bases and J by 6 bases, with 10 bases of the junction left unmatched. The germline gives CDR1 MNHEY, CDR2 SVGAGI. This CDR3 is built from 15 residues. The CDR3 reads CASSHDRDGSQPQHF. The DNA of the CDR3 is TGTGCCAGCAGTCATGACAGGGATGGCAGTCAGCCCCAGCATTTT.